This TCR beta chain comes out of a study of cytomegalovirus exposure and HLA in healthy donors. Study as a whole: One earlier analysis, a look at 180 million or so T cells, found approximately 120 million unique TCR beta sequences.

Study conclusions and caveats: Other equally common chains were less clonally expanded than HLA-associated TCR beta chains, a later analysis showed.

About this clone itself: Its target is unknown.

With 60 Vbeta and 13 Jbeta primers, the PCR was carried out. Produced via immunoSEQ multiplex PCR; TCRdb's table is partial and in-frame only. This sample has more than 85,000 clones; 70% to 85% occur once, and the top ten carry roughly 5.6%. The sequencing sample was made of PBMCs. The clonotype was recovered from a man aged 25-45 years in good health and CMV-seropositive.

The CDR3, as DNA: TGTGCCAGCTCACCACCGTCCACTAACAATGAGCAGTTCTTC. Protein product: CASSPPSTNNEQFF. This sequence joins TRBV18 and TRBJ2-1; D gene ambiguous. Trimming removed 0 bases at V and 5 bases at J, with 8 bases between. The CDR3 has 14 residues. Germline V lookup: CDR1 KGHSH, CDR2 LQKENI.